This T cell receptor beta chain was sequenced for a study of blood T cell repertoires in COVID-19. Measured with immunoSEQ multiplex PCR; TCRdb has only the in-frame clones, and not every one. The table has 190,000 or so clones, around 90% seen once. After removal of 4 bases from V and 8 bases from J, the junction contained 8 bases not matched to a gene. CDR3 length equals 15 residues. Germline CDR1 and CDR2: KGHDR and SFDVKD. The chain couples TRBV24-1 to TRBJ1-4, with 8 bases aligning to TRBD1. Sequencing was carried out using PBMCs or T cells enriched from blood (not recorded which). This TCR was recovered from a man aged 18 to 29 with acute COVID-19. CDR3 bases: TGTGCCACCAGTGACCCGACAGGGGTAGAAGAAAAACTGTTTTTT. This codes for CATSDPTGVEEKLFF.